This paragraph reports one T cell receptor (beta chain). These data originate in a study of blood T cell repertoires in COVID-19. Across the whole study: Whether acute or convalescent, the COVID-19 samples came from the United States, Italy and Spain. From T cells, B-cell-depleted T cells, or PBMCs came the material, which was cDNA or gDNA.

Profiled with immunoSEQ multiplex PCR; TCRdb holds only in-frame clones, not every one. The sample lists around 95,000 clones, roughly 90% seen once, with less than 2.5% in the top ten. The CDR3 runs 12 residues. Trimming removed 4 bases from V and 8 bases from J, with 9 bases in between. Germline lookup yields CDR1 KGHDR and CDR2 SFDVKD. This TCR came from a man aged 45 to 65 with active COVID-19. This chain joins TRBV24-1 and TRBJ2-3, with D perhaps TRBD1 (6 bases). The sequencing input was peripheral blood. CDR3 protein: CATSDPRGTQYF. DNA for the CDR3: TGTGCCACCAGTGACCCCAGGGGTACGCAGTATTTT.